Below, one T cell receptor beta chain is given with its context. What it recognizes is unknown. The data derive from a study of shared clonotypes between healthy human individuals. General observations from the study: The four-donor shared clonotypes exceeded non-shared clonotypes in generation probability, with non-shared ones scoring lower.

TCRdb's table, derived via immunoSEQ multiplex PCR, lists solely in-frame clones and lacks some. The table includes roughly 2.2 million clones, approximately 93% detected once. There are 13 residues in the CDR3. V was shortened by 4 bases and J by 3 bases, with 9 bases between the two germline ends. Germline CDR1 is MNHEY and CDR2 is SVGAGI. The V gene is TRBV6-5, the J gene TRBJ1-1; no firm D call. The sample comprised naive CD4+ T cells from PBMCs. The subset is: CD45RA+ positively selected. This clonotype was obtained from a man aged 18 to 29 in good health. Some clones in this sample may be carry-over from other donors' samples. The CDR3 DNA sequence: TGTGCCAGCAGTTCTCCAAAGTACACTGAAGCTTTCTTT. This translates into CASSSPKYTEAFF.